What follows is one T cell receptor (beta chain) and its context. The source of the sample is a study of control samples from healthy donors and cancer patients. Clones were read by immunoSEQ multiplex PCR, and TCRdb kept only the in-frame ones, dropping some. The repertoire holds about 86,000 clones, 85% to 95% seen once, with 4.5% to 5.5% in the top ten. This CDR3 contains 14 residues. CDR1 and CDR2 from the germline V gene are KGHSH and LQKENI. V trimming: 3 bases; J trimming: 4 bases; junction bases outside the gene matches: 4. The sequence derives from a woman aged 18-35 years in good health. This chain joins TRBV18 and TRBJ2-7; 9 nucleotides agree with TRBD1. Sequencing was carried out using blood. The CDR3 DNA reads TGTGCCAGCTCACCCTGGGACAGGGCTTACGAGCAGTACTTC. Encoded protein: CASSPWDRAYEQYF.